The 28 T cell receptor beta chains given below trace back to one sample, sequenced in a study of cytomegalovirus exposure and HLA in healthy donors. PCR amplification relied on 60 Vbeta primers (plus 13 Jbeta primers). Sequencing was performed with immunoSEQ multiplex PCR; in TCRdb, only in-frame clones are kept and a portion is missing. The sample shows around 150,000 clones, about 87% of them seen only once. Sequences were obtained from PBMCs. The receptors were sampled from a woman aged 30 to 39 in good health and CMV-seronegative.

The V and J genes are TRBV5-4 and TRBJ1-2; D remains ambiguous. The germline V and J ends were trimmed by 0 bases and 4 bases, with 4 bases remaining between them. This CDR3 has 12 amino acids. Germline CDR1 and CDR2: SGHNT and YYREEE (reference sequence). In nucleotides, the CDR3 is TGTGCCAGCAGCTTGGCAGGCTATGGCTACACCTTC. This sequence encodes CASSLAGYGYTF. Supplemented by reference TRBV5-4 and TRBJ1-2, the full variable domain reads ETGVTQSPTHLIKTRGQQVTLRCSSQSGHNTVSWYQQALGQGPQFIFQYYREEENGRGNFPPRFSGLQFPNYSSELNVNALELDDSALYLCASSLAGYGYTFGSGTRLTVV.

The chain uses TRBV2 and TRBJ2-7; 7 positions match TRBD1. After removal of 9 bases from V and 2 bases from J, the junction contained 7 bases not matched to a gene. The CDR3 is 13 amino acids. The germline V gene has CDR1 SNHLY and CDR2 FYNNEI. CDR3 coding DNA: TGTGCCAGTAGGACAGGCGTCACCTACGAGCAGTACTTC. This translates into CASRTGVTYEQYF.

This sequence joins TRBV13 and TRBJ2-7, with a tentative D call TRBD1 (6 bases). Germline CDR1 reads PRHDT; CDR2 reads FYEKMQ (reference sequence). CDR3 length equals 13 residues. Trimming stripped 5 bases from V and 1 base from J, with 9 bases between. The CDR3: CASSRGQSYEQYF. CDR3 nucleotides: TGTGCCAGCAGCCGCGGACAGTCCTACGAGCAGTACTTC.

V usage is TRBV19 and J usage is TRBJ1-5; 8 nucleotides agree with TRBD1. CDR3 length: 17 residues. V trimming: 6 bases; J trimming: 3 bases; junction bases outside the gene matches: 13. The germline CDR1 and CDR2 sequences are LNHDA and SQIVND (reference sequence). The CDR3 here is CASSQDRVHLYNQPQHF. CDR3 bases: TGTGCCAGTAGCCAGGACAGGGTGCATCTTTACAATCAGCCCCAGCATTTT.

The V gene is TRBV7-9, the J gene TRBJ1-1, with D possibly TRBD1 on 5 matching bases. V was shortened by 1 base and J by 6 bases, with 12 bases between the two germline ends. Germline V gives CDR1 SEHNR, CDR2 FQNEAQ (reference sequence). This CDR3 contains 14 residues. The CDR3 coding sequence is TGTGCCAGCAGCTTAGGGGGCAGGACGGCTGAAGCTTTCTTT. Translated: CASSLGGRTAEAFF.

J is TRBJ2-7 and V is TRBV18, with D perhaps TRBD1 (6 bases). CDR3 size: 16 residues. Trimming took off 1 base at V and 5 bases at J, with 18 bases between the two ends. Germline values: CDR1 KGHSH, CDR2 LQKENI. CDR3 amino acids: CASSPLAGQGNDEQYF. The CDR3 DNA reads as TGTGCCAGCTCACCACTGGCCGGGCAGGGGAACGACGAGCAGTACTTC.

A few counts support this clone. CDR3 residues: CASSASQGINTEAFF. The CDR3 nucleotides are TGTGCCAGCAGCGCCTCGCAGGGGATAAACACTGAAGCTTTCTTT. This chain joins TRBV7-6 and TRBJ1-1, with D perhaps TRBD1 (6 bases). Germline V gene lookup returns CDR1 SGHVS and CDR2 FNYEAQ. This CDR3 is 15 amino acids long. V lost 5 bases and J lost 2, with 15 bases in between.

CDR3 DNA sequence: TGTGCGGAGGGGGCTAGCGGGTCCTACGAGCAGTACTTC. It encodes CAEGASGSYEQYF. The V gene is TRBV2, the J gene TRBJ2-7; D possibly corresponds to TRBD2 (8 bases). The CDR3 is 13 amino acids. Germline CDR1 reads SNHLY; CDR2 reads FYNNEI.

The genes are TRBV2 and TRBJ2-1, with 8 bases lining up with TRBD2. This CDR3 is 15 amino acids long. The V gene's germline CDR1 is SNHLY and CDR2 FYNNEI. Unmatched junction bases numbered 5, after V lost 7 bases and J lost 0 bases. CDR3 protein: CASKGGGSSYNEQFF. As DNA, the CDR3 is TGTGCCAGCAAGGGCGGGGGGAGCTCCTACAATGAGCAGTTCTTC.

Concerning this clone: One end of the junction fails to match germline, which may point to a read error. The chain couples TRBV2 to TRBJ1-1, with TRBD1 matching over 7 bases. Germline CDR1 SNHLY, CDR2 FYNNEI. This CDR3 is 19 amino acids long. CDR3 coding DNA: TGTGCCAGCGGTGAGAGATTGAGAGGGGGCGTTACTCTGGGCACTGAAGCTTTCTTT. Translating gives CASGERLRGGVTLGTEAFF.

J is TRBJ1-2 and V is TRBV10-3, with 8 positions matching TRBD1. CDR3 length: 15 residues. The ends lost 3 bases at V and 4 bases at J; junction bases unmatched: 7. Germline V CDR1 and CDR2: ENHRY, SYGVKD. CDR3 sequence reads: CAISERTGRTYGYTF. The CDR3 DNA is TGTGCCATCAGTGAAAGGACAGGGCGGACCTATGGCTACACCTTC.

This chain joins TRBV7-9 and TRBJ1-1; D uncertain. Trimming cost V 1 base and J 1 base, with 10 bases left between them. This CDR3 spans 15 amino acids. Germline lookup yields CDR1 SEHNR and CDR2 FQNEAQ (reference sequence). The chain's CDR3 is CASSLVAGRNTEAFF. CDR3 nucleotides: TGTGCCAGCAGCTTAGTTGCGGGGAGGAACACTGAAGCTTTCTTT.

CDR3 nucleotide sequence: TGTGCCAGCAGCTTACCTGGACTAGCATCAAATGAGCAGTTCTTC. Translation: CASSLPGLASNEQFF. The gene calls are TRBV7-8 and TRBJ2-1, with TRBD2 identical over 8 bases. The V gene's germline CDR1 is SGHVS and CDR2 FQNEAQ. The ends lost 2 bases at V and 7 bases at J; junction bases unmatched: 7. This CDR3 has 15 amino acids.

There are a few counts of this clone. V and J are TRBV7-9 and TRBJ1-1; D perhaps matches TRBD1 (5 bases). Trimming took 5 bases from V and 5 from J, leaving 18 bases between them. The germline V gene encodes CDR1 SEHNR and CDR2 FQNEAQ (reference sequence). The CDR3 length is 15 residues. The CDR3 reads CASSPSRSGGTEAFF. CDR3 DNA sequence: TGTGCCAGCAGCCCCTCCCGTTCGGGGGGGACTGAAGCTTTCTTT.

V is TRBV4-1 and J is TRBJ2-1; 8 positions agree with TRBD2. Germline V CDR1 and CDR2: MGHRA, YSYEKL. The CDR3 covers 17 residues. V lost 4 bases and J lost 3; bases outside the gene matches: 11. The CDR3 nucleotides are TGCGCCAGCAGCCCCCTAAACCCGGGACTAGGCTACAATGAGCAGTTCTTC. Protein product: CASSPLNPGLGYNEQFF.

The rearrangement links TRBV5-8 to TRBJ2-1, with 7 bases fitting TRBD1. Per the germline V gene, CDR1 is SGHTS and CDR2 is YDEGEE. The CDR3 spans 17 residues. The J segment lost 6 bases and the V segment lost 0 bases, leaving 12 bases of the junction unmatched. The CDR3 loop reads CASSLGRGRSMINEQFF. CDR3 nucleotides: TGTGCCAGCAGCTTGGGTAGGGGGCGAAGTATGATCAATGAGCAGTTCTTC.

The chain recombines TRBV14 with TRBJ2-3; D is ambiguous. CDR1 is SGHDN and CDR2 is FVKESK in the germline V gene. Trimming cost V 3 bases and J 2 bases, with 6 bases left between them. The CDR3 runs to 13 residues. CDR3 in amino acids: CASSQRYTDTQYF. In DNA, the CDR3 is TGTGCCAGCAGCCAGCGTTACACAGATACGCAGTATTTT.

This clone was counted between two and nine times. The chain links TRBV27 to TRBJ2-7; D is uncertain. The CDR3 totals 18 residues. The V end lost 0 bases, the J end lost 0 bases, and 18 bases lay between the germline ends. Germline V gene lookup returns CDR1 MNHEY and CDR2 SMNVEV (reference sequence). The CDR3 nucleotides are TGTGCCAGCAGTTTATCCACTCCTGCGAGGTGGAGCTCCTACGAGCAGTACTTC. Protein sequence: CASSLSTPARWSSYEQYF.

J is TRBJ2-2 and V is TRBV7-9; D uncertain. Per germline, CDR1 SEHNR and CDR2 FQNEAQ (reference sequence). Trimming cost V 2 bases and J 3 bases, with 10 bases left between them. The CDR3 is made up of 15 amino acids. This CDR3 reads CASSLSQAYTGELFF. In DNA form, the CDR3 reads TGTGCCAGCAGCTTATCGCAGGCCTACACCGGGGAGCTGTTTTTT.

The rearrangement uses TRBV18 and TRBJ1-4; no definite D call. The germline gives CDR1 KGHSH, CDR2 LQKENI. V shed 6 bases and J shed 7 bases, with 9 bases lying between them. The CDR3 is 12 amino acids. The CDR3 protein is CASSRSSEKLFF. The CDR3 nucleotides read TGTGCCAGCTCCCGGTCGAGTGAAAAACTGTTTTTT.

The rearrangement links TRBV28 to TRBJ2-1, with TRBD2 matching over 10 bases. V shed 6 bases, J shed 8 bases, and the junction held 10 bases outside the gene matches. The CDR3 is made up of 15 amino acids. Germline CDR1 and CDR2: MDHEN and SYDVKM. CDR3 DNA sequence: TGTGCCAGCAGGGAGCGGGGGGGGGCCCCCGATGAGCAGTTCTTC. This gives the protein CASRERGGAPDEQFF.

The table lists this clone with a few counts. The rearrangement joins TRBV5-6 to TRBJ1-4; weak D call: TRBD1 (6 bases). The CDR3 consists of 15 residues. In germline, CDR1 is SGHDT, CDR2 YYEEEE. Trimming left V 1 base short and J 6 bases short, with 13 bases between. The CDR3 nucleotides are TGTGCCAGCAGCTTGACCGGACAGCCAGATGAAAAACTGTTTTTT. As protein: CASSLTGQPDEKLFF. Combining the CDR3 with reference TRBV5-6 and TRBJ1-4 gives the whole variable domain DAGVTQSPTHLIKTRGQQVTLRCSPKSGHDTVSWYQQALGQGPQFIFQYYEEEERQRGNFPDRFSGHQFPNYSSELNVNALLLGDSALYLCASSLTGQPDEKLFFGSGTQLSVL.

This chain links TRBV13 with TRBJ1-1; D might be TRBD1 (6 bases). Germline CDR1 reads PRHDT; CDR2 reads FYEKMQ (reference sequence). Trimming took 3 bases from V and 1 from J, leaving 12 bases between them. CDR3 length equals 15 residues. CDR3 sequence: CASSFRIGGNTEAFF. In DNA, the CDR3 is TGTGCCAGCAGCTTCAGGATAGGGGGGAACACTGAAGCTTTCTTT.

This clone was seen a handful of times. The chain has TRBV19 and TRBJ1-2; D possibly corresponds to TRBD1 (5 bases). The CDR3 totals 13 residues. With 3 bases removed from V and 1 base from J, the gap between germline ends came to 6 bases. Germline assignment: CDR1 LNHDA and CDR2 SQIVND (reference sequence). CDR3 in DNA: TGTGCCAGTAGTATTCAGGGTAACTATGGCTACACCTTC. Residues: CASSIQGNYGYTF.

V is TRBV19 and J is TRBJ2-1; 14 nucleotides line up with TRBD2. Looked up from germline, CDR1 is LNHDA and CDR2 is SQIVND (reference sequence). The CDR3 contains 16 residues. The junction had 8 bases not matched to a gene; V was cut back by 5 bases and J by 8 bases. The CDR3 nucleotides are TGTGCCAGTAGTTTCGGGACTAGCGGGAGCCTCGATGAGCAGTTCTTC. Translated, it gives CASSFGTSGSLDEQFF. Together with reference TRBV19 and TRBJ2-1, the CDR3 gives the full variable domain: DGGITQSPKYLFRKEGQNVTLSCEQNLNHDAMYWYRQDPGQGLRLIYYSQIVNDFQKGDIAEGYSVSREKKESFPLTVTSAQKNPTAFYLCASSFGTSGSLDEQFFGPGTRLTVL.

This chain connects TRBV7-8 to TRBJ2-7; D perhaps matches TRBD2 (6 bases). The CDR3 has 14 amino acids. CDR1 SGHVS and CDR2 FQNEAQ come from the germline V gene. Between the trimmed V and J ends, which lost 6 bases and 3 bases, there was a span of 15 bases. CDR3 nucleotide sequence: TGTGCCAGCAGGGACGGGCGCGGGGTCTACGAGCAGTACTTC. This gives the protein CASRDGRGVYEQYF.

The CDR3 nucleotides are TGTGCCAGCAGCTTGACGTTGATGGGGAGCTCCTACGAGCAGTACTTC. Encoded protein: CASSLTLMGSSYEQYF. The chain couples TRBV5-8 to TRBJ2-7, with a weak D call TRBD2 (5 bases). Germline V gene sequence: CDR1 SGHTS, CDR2 YDEGEE. The V end lost 1 base, the J end lost 0 bases, and 14 bases lay between the germline ends. The CDR3 is 16 amino acids.

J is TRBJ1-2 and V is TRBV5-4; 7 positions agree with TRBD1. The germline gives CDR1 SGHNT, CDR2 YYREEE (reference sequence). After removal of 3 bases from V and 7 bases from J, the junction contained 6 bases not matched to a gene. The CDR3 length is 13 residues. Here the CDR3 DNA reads TGTGCCAGCAGCTACCTAGGGGGCGTTGGCTACACCTTC. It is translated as CASSYLGGVGYTF. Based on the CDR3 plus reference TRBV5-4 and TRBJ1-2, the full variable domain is ETGVTQSPTHLIKTRGQQVTLRCSSQSGHNTVSWYQQALGQGPQFIFQYYREEENGRGNFPPRFSGLQFPNYSSELNVNALELDDSALYLCASSYLGGVGYTFGSGTRLTVV.